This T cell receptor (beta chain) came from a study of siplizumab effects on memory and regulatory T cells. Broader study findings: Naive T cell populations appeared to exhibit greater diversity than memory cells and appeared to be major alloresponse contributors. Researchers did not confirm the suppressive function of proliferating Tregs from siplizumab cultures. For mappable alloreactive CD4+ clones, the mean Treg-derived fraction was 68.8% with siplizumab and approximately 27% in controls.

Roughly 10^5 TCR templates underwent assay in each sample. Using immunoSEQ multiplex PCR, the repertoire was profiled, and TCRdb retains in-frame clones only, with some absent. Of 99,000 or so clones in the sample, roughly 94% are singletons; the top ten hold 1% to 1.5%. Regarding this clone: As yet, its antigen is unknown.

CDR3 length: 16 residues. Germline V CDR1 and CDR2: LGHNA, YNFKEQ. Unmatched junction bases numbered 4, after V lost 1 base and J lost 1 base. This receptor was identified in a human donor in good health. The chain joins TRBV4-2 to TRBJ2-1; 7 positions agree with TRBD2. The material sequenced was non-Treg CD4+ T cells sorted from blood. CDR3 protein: CASSQVAGVSYNEQFF. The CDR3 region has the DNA TGTGCCAGCAGCCAAGTTGCGGGAGTTTCCTACAATGAGCAGTTCTTC.